The source of this TCR beta chain is a study of a mutant IDH1 vaccine in newly diagnosed glioma. The time point here: week 35, safety follow-up. Topical imiquimod accompanied each vaccine dose, which consisted of 300 ug of mutant IDH1 20-mer peptide. Germline V CDR1 and CDR2: SGHTS, YDEGEE. Trimming removed 4 bases from V and 14 bases from J, with 15 bases in between. This CDR3 region has 11 residues. To note about this clone: The antigen is not known.

Produced via immunoSEQ multiplex PCR; TCRdb's table is partial and in-frame only. The sample carries 45,000 or so clones, 80% to 85% recorded once. The sample consisted of PBMCs, taken from a glioma patient whose treatment included an IDH1 peptide vaccine. The V call is TRBV5-8, the J call TRBJ1-1; maybe TRBD1 (6 bases). The clonotype comes from a middle-aged woman with glioma. Some clones in this sample may be carry-over from other donors' samples. The CDR3 spells CASSRTAGGFF. The CDR3 DNA sequence: TGTGCCAGCAGCAGGACAGCCGGGGGCTTCTTT. The whole variable domain, remainder taken from reference TRBV5-8 and TRBJ1-1, is EAGVTQSPTHLIKTRGQQATLRCSPISGHTSVYWYQQALGLGLQFLLWYDEGEERNRGNFPPRFSGRQFPNYSSELNVNALELEDSALYLCASSRTAGGFFGQGTRLTVV.